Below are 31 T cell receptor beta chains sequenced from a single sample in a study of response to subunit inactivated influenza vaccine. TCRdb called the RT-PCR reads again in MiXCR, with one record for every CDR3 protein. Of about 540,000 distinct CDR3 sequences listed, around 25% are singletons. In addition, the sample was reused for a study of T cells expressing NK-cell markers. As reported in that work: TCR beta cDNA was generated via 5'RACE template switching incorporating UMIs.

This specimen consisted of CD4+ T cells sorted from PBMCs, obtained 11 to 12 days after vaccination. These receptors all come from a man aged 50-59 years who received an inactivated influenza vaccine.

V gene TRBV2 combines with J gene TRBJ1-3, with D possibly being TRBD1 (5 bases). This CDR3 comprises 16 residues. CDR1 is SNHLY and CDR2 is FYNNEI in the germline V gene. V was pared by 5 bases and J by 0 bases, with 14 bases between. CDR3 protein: CASSYGTSNSGNTIYF. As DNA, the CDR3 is TGTGCCAGCAGTTACGGGACTTCCAACTCTGGAAACACCATATATTTT. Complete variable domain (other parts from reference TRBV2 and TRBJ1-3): EPEVTQTPSHQVTQMGQEVILRCVPISNHLYFYWYRQILGQKVEFLVSFYNNEISEKSEIFDDQFSVERPDGSNFTLKIRSTKLEDSAMYFCASSYGTSNSGNTIYFGEGSWLTVV.

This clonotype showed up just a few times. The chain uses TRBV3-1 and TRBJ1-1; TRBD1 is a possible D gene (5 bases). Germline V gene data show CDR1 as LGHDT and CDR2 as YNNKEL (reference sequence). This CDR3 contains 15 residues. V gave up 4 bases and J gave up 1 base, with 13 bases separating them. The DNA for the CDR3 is TGTGCCAGCAGCCGGACGAGTGGGGGGAACACTGAAGCTTTCTTT. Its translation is CASSRTSGGNTEAFF.

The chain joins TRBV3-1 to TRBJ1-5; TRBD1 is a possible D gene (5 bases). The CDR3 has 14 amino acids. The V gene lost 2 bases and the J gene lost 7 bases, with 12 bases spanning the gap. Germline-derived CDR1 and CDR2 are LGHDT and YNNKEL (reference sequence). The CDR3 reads CASSQQGGDQPQHF. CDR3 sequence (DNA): TGTGCCAGCAGCCAACAGGGTGGAGACCAGCCCCAGCATTTT. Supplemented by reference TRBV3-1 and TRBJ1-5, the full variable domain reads DTAVSQTPKYLVTQMGNDKSIKCEQNLGHDTMYWYKQDSKKFLKIMFSYNNKELIINETVPNRFSPKSPDKAHLNLHINSLELGDSAVYFCASSQQGGDQPQHFGDGTRLSIL.

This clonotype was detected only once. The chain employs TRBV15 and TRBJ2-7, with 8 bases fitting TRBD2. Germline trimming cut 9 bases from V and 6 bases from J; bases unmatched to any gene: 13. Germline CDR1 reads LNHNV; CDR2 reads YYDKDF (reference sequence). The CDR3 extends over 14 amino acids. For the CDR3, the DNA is TGTGCCACTTCGGGCGGGGGGAGACTTCGCGAGCAGTACTTC. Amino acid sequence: CATSGGGRLREQYF.

The CDR3 bases are TGCAGTGCGCCGGGACTAGCGGGAGGGAGTAGAAATGAGCAGTTCTTC. Translation: CSAPGLAGGSRNEQFF. The chain combines TRBV20-1 with TRBJ2-1, with 16 bases that match TRBD2. Germline V gives CDR1 DFQATT, CDR2 SNEGSKA (reference sequence). V lost 6 bases and J lost 7; bases outside the gene matches: 9. This CDR3 is built from 16 residues.

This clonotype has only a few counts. The CDR3, as DNA: TGTGCCAGCAGCGTAGGATTGAACTATGGCTACACCTTC. Translation gives CASSVGLNYGYTF. The chain is built from TRBV9 and TRBJ1-2, with no clear D. V was shortened by 0 bases and J by 2 bases, with 5 bases between the two germline ends. Germline V lookup: CDR1 SGDLS, CDR2 YYNGEE. The CDR3 contains 13 residues.

The chain's CDR3 is CASRLPGQGVYQPQHF. The DNA of the CDR3 is TGTGCCAGCAGGCTCCCGGGACAGGGGGTTTATCAGCCCCAGCATTTT. J is TRBJ1-5 and V is TRBV6-1, with 11 bases that match TRBD1. This CDR3 has 16 amino acids. Germline V lookup: CDR1 MNHNS, CDR2 SASEGT. Losses at the gene ends were 6 bases for V and 5 bases for J; bases not matched to a gene: 9.

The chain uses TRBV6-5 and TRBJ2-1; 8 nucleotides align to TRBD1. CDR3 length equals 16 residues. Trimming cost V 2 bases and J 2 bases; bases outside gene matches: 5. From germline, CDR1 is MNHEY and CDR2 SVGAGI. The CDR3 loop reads CASSYTGTGAYNEQFF. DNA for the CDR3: TGTGCCAGCAGTTACACCGGGACAGGAGCCTACAATGAGCAGTTCTTC.

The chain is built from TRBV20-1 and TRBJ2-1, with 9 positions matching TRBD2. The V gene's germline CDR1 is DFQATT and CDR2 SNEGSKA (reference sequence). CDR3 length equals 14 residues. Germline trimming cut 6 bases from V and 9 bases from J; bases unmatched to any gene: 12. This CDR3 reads CSAARLAGSFEQFF. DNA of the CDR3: TGCAGTGCCGCACGGCTAGCGGGATCCTTTGAGCAGTTCTTC.

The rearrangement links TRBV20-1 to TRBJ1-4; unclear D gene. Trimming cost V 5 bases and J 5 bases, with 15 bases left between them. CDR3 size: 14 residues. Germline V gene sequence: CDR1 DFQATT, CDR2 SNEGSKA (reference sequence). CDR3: CSAAPDGRNEKLFF. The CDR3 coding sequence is TGCAGTGCTGCCCCGGACGGGAGGAATGAAAAACTGTTTTTT.

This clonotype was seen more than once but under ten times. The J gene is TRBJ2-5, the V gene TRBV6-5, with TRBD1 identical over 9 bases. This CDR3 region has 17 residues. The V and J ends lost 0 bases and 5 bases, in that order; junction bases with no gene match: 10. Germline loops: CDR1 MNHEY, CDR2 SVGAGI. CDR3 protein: CASSYSPPTGGRETQYF. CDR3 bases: TGTGCCAGCAGTTACTCGCCCCCGACAGGGGGGAGGGAGACCCAGTACTTC.

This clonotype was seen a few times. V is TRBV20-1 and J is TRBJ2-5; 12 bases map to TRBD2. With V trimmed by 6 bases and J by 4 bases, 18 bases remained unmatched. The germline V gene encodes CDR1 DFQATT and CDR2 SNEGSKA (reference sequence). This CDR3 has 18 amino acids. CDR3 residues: CSAQGASGRASLRETQYF. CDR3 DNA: TGCAGTGCGCAGGGGGCTAGCGGGAGGGCCAGTCTGAGAGAGACCCAGTACTTC.

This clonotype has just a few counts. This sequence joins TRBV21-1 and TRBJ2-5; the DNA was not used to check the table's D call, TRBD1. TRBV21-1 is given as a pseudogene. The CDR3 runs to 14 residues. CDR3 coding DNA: TGTGCCAGCGAGGGGGACACGAGGAAAGAGACCCAGTACTTC. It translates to CASEGDTRKETQYF.

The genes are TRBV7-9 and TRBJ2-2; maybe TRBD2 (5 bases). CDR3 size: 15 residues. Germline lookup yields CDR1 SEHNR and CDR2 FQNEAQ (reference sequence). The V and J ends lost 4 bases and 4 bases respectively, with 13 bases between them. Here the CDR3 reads CASSSDSGSTGELFF. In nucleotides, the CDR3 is TGTGCCAGCAGCTCCGATAGTGGGAGCACCGGGGAGCTGTTTTTT.

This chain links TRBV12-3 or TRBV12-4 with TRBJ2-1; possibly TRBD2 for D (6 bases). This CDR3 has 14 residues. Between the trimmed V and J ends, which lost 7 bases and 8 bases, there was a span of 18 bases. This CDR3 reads CASTWGLGPHEQFF. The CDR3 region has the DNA TGTGCCAGCACCTGGGGACTTGGGCCCCATGAGCAGTTCTTC.

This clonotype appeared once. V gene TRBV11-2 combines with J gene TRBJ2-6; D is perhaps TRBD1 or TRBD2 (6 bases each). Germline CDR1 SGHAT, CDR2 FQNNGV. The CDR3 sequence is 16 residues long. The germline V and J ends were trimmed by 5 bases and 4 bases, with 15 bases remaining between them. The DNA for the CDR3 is TGTGCCAGCAGCCAAGAGGGGGGATTCGGGGCCAACGTCCTGACTTTC. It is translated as CASSQEGGFGANVLTF.

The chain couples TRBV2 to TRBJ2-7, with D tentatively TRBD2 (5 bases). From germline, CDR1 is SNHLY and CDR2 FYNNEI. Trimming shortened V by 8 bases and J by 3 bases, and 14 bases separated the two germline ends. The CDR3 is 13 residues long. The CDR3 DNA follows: TGTGCCAGCGGCAAGAGGGAAGGCTACGAGCAGTACTTC. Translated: CASGKREGYEQYF.

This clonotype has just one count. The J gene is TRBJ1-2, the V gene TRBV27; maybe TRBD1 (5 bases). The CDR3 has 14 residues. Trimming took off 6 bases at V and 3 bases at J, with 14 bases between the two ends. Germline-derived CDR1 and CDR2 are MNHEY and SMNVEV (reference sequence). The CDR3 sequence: CASREAGIYYGYTF. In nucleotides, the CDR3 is TGTGCCAGCAGAGAAGCAGGGATTTACTATGGCTACACCTTC.

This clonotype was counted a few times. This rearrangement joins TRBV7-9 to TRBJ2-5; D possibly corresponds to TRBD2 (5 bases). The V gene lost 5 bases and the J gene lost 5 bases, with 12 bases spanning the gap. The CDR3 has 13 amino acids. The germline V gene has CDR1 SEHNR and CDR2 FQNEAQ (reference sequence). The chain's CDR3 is CASSQGGDETQYF. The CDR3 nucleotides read TGTGCCAGCAGCCAAGGAGGTGACGAGACCCAGTACTTC.

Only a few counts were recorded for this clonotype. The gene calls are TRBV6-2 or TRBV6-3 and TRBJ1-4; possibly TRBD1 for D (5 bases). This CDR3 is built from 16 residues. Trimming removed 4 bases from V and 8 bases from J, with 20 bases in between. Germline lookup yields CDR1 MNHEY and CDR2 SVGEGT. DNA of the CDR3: TGTGCCAGCAGTTTTTCCGGAGGGACGAGAAACGAAAAACTGTTTTTT. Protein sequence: CASSFSGGTRNEKLFF.

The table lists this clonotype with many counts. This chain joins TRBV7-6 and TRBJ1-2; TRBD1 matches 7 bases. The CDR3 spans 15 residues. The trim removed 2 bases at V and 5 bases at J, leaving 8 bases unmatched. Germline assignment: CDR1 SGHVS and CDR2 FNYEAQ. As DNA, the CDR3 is TGTGCCAGCAGCTTATCCGTAACAGGGGAATATGGCTACACCTTC. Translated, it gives CASSLSVTGEYGYTF.

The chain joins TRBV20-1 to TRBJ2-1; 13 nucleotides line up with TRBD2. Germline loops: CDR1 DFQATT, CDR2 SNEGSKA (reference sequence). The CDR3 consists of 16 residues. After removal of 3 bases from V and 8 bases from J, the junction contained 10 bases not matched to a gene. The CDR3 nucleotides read TGCAGTGCTAGGAGACCCGGGACTAGCGGGGAGCATGAGCAGTTCTTC. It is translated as CSARRPGTSGEHEQFF.

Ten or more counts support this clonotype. The CDR3: CSASENRGWSNQPQHF. The DNA of the CDR3 is TGCAGTGCTTCGGAAAACAGGGGATGGAGCAATCAGCCCCAGCATTTT. The chain employs TRBV20-1 and TRBJ1-5; 7 bases line up with TRBD1. V shed 5 bases, J shed 1 base, and the junction held 11 bases outside the gene matches. Germline V gene sequence: CDR1 DFQATT, CDR2 SNEGSKA (reference sequence). This CDR3 contains 16 residues.

CDR3 nucleotides: TGCAGTGCTAATGGGCAGGGGGGGTACGATACGCAGTATTTT. Amino acid sequence: CSANGQGGYDTQYF. V and J are TRBV20-1 and TRBJ2-3; D may match TRBD1 or TRBD2 (7 bases each). The germline CDR1 and CDR2 sequences are DFQATT and SNEGSKA (reference sequence). V shed 4 bases and J shed 6 bases, with 17 bases lying between them. The CDR3 runs to 14 residues.

CDR3 loop: CASSFPDRSGNTIYF. CDR3 DNA: TGTGCCAGCAGTTTCCCTGATCGCTCTGGAAACACCATATATTTT. The rearrangement joins TRBV28 to TRBJ1-3, with D unresolved. CDR3 size: 15 residues. Trimming removed 3 bases at V and 0 bases at J, with 9 bases between. Germline loops: CDR1 MDHEN, CDR2 SYDVKM.

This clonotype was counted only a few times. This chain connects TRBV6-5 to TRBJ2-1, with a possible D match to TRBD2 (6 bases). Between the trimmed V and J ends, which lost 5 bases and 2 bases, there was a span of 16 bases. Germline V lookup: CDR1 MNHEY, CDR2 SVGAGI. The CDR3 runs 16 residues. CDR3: CASSLFGGPPYNEQFF. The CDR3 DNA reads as TGTGCCAGCAGTCTATTCGGGGGTCCCCCCTACAATGAGCAGTTCTTC.

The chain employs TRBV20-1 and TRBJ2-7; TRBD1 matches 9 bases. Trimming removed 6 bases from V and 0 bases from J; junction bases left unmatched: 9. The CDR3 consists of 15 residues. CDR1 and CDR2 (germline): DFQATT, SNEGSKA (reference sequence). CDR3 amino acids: CSAVGDRAYSYEQYF. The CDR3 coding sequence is TGCAGTGCGGTCGGGGACAGGGCATACTCCTACGAGCAGTACTTC.

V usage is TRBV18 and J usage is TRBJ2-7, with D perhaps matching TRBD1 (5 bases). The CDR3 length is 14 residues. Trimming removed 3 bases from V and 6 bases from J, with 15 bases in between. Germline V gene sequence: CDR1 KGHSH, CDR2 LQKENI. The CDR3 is CASSPKVGAREQYF. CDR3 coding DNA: TGTGCCAGCTCACCCAAGGTTGGGGCCCGCGAGCAGTACTTC. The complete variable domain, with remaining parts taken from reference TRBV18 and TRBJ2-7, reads NAGVMQNPRHLVRRRGQEARLRCSPMKGHSHVYWYRQLPEEGLKFMVYLQKENIIDESGMPKERFSAEFPKEGPSILRIQQVVRGDSAAYFCASSPKVGAREQYFGPGTRLTVT.

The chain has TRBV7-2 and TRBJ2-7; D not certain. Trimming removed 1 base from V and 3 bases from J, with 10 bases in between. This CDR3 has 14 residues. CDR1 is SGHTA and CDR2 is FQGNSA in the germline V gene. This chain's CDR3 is CASSLVFNGYEQYF. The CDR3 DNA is TGTGCCAGCAGCTTAGTGTTCAACGGCTACGAGCAGTACTTC.

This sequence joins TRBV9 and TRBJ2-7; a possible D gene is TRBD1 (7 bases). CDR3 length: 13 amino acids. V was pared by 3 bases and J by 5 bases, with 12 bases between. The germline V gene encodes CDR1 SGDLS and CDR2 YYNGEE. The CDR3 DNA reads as TGTGCCAGCAGCGACAGGGGCGGGGACGAGCAGTACTTC. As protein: CASSDRGGDEQYF.

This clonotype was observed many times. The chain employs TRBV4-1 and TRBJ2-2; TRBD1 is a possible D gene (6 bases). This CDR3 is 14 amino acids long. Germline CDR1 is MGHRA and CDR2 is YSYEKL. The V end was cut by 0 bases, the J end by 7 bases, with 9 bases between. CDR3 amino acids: CASSQERGIGELFF. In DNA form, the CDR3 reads TGCGCCAGCAGCCAAGAGAGGGGGATCGGGGAGCTGTTTTTT.